This TCR beta chain was found in a study of blood T cell repertoires in COVID-19. Overall study context: Whether acute or convalescent, the COVID-19 samples came from the United States, Italy and Spain. PBMCs, B-cell-depleted T cells, or T cells provided the cDNA or gDNA that made up the material.

The CDR3 length is 14 residues. Germline CDR1 reads SGHRS; CDR2 reads YFSETQ. V trimming: 8 bases; J trimming: 5 bases; junction bases outside the gene matches: 9. Authors' methods: Quantification of nucleated cells was approximated via reference gene primer amplification. Assay used: immunoSEQ multiplex PCR; TCRdb lists only in-frame clones, some missing. V and J calls and clone size are given by that table; D and trimming were obtained from the DNA. The sample has roughly 33,000 clones, 88% seen once. The chain joins TRBV5-1 to TRBJ1-4; 7 positions agree with TRBD1. The source is a human donor in a cohort sampled during active COVID-19. Input material: peripheral blood. The CDR3 loop reads CASKTGPSNEKLFF. The CDR3 DNA sequence: TGCGCCAGTAAGACAGGGCCGTCGAATGAAAAACTGTTTTTT.